What follows are 20 T cell receptor beta chains derived from one specimen sequenced in a study of glioma-infiltrating T cells. Using RNA template, CDR3s of TCR alpha and beta were amplified with iRepertoire arm-PCR. Using its own MiXCR run on the multiplex PCR reads, TCRdb lists one record per CDR3 protein. Of roughly 350,000 distinct CDR3 sequences listed, roughly two fifths were seen once; the top ten hold about 12%. Sequenced input: glioma tissue, nonneoplastic brain tissue, or PBMCs (not recorded which). These receptors all stem from a human donor with low-grade glioma or glioblastoma, undergoing nonglioma brain surgery, or in good health (not recorded which).

The CDR3 region has the DNA TGTGCTAGTGGTAAGACAGGGGCCACTGAAGCTTTCTTT. Encoded protein: CASGKTGATEAFF. The chain recombines TRBV12-5 with TRBJ1-1, with TRBD1 identical over 8 bases. V was clipped by 5 bases and J by 4 bases; unmatched bases: 3. The CDR3 runs to 13 residues. In germline, CDR1 is LGHNT, CDR2 FRNRAP.

This clonotype was counted between two and nine times. The chain has TRBV7-2 and TRBJ1-5, with TRBD1 as a possible D gene (6 bases). The germline CDR1 and CDR2 sequences are SGHTA and FQGNSA. This CDR3 contains 15 residues. V was cut by 5 bases and J by 0 bases, with 11 bases left in between. CDR3 nucleotides: TGTGCCAGCAGCGAGGACAGATATAGCAATCAGCCCCAGCATTTT. Its protein is CASSEDRYSNQPQHF.

This clonotype was observed once. The chain joins TRBV12-3 or TRBV12-4 to TRBJ2-6; 8 nucleotides match TRBD1. The CDR3 consists of 20 residues. V trimming: 6 bases; J trimming: 2 bases; junction bases outside the gene matches: 18. The CDR3 region has the DNA TGTGCCAGCAGCCGACGCGACAGGGGCCTCACCCGTCCTGGGGCCAACGTCCTGACTTTC. Its translation is CASSRRDRGLTRPGANVLTF.

This clonotype was found once. This chain links TRBV29-1 with TRBJ2-1, with 10 bases matching TRBD1. Germline CDR1 reads SQVTM; CDR2 reads ANQGSEA. With 1 base clipped from V and 4 bases from J, the junction kept 4 bases outside the gene matches. The length of the CDR3 is 15 residues. CDR3 sequence reads: CSVEGQGARYNEQFF. Here the CDR3 DNA reads TGCAGCGTTGAAGGACAGGGGGCTCGATACAATGAGCAGTTCTTC.

This chain joins TRBV7-6 and TRBJ1-1; D is unclear. Germline CDR1 and CDR2: SGHVS and FNYEAQ. The CDR3 has 14 residues. V shed 5 bases and J shed 6 bases, with 16 bases lying between them. The CDR3 loop is CASSDPTANAEAFF. The CDR3 DNA follows: TGTGCCAGCAGCGACCCGACGGCTAACGCTGAAGCTTTCTTT.

The chain couples TRBV6-2 or TRBV6-3 to TRBJ2-7, with D tentatively TRBD2 (6 bases). This CDR3 has 14 amino acids. In germline, CDR1 is MNHEY, CDR2 SVGEGT. Trimming cost V 2 bases and J 4 bases, with 12 bases left between them. The CDR3 coding sequence is TGTGCCAGCAGTTACACTAGCAAGAGTTACGAGCAGTACTTC. It specifies CASSYTSKSYEQYF.

J is TRBJ2-7 and V is TRBV2; 15 nucleotides align to TRBD2. The germline V gene encodes CDR1 SNHLY and CDR2 FYNNEI. CDR3 length equals 15 residues. After removal of 6 bases from V and 6 bases from J, the junction contained 6 bases not matched to a gene. This chain's CDR3 is CASRPGLAGGLEQYF. In DNA form, the CDR3 reads TGTGCCAGCAGACCCGGACTAGCGGGAGGGCTCGAGCAGTACTTC. The whole variable domain, filled in from reference TRBV2 and TRBJ2-7, reads EPEVTQTPSHQVTQMGQEVILRCVPISNHLYFYWYRQILGQKVEFLVSFYNNEISEKSEIFDDQFSVERPDGSNFTLKIRSTKLEDSAMYFCASRPGLAGGLEQYFGPGTRLTVT.

Turning to this clonotype: This may come from a read error, since a much larger clone is one base off. This chain uses TRBV27 with TRBJ2-7; 8 positions agree with TRBD1. There are 15 residues in the CDR3. The junction had 8 bases not matched to a gene; V was cut back by 5 bases and J by 2 bases. Germline lookup yields CDR1 MNHEY and CDR2 SMNVEV (reference sequence). CDR3 region: CASSPPDRGAYEQYF. CDR3 bases: TGTGCCAGCAGTCCCCCCGACAGGGGCGCCTACGAGCAGTACTTC.

Notes on this clonotype: At one of its ends the junction is not consistent with the germline gene, which may arise from a read error. This rearrangement joins TRBV25-1 to TRBJ1-3, with D perhaps TRBD1 (6 bases). This CDR3 contains 16 residues. Germline CDR1 reads MGHDK; CDR2 reads SYGVNS. The CDR3 loop reads CASSGSRGFSGNAIYF. The CDR3 bases are TGTGCCAGCAGTGGGTCCAGGGGTTTTTCTGGAAACGCCATATATTTT.

The CDR3 is CASSHPGQGTYEQYF. In DNA, the CDR3 is TGCGCCAGCAGCCATCCGGGACAGGGGACTTACGAGCAGTACTTC. The V gene is TRBV4-1, the J gene TRBJ2-7; 10 bases agree with TRBD1. V lost 3 bases, J lost 4 bases, and 6 bases stayed unmatched. Germline values: CDR1 MGHRA, CDR2 YSYEKL. This CDR3 has 15 amino acids.

The chain combines TRBV29-1 with TRBJ2-3; 8 positions agree with TRBD2. The germline V gene encodes CDR1 SQVTM and CDR2 ANQGSEA. V gave up 3 bases and J gave up 7 bases; unmatched junction bases: 6. The CDR3 spans 13 residues. In nucleotides, the CDR3 is TGCAGCGTTGACGTAACTAGCGGTAATACGCAGTATTTT. As protein: CSVDVTSGNTQYF.

The rearrangement uses TRBV3-1 and TRBJ1-2; D is uncertain. Trimming took off 4 bases at V and 8 bases at J, with 8 bases between the two ends. In germline, CDR1 is LGHDT, CDR2 YNNKEL (reference sequence). The CDR3 extends over 11 amino acids. The CDR3 sequence is CASSRGFGYTF. The CDR3 DNA is TGTGCCAGCAGCCGAGGGTTCGGCTACACCTTC.

This clonotype was observed a handful of times. The rearrangement uses TRBV20-1 and TRBJ1-2, with 8 nucleotides matching TRBD1. From germline, CDR1 is DFQATT and CDR2 SNEGSKA (reference sequence). This CDR3 is 14 amino acids long. Unmatched junction bases numbered 11, after V lost 5 bases and J lost 6 bases. The CDR3 nucleotides read TGCAGTGCTGCCTACAGGGGGATCCAGGATGGCTACACCTTC. Translation: CSAAYRGIQDGYTF.

This chain joins TRBV20-1 and TRBJ1-2, with TRBD1 as a possible D gene (5 bases). V lost 2 bases and J lost 2, with 9 bases in between. The CDR3 runs 13 residues. The germline gives CDR1 DFQATT, CDR2 SNEGSKA (reference sequence). Here the CDR3 DNA reads TGCAGTGCTAGATGGGCAGGGAACTATGGCTACACCTTC. Translating it yields CSARWAGNYGYTF.

The sample holds a few counts of this clonotype. The genes are TRBV4-2 and TRBJ2-1; no clear D. Trimming removed 0 bases at V and 4 bases at J, with 13 bases between. The CDR3 is 16 amino acids. Germline V gene data show CDR1 as LGHNA and CDR2 as YNFKEQ. The CDR3 sequence is CASSQDPDSKYNEQFF. CDR3 nucleotide sequence: TGTGCCAGCAGCCAAGATCCCGATTCGAAGTACAATGAGCAGTTCTTC.

This clonotype was recorded once. A much larger clone lies one base from this, so it may be a read error. The genes are TRBV7-6 and TRBJ2-1; 9 bases agree with TRBD2. The CDR3 extends over 14 amino acids. CDR1 is SGHVS, CDR2 FNYEAQ, per germline. The CDR3 sequence is CARSLGREGNEQFF. DNA of the CDR3: TGTGCTAGAAGCTTAGGGCGGGAGGGCAATGAGCAGTTCTTC. Full variable domain (outside the CDR3, taken from reference TRBV7-6 and TRBJ2-1): GAGVSQSPRYKVTKRGQDVALRCDPISGHVSLYWYRQALGQGPEFLTYFNYEAQQDKSGLPNDRFSAERPEGSISTLTIQRTEQRDSAMYRCARSLGREGNEQFFGPGTRLTVL.

Only one count was recorded for this clonotype. A clone one base away is much larger, so this may be a read error. CDR3 region: CASSLPGTDYGYTF. CDR3 in DNA: TGTGCCAGCAGTCTCCCAGGGACAGACTATGGCTACACCTTC. The genes are TRBV27 and TRBJ1-2; 7 bases map to TRBD1. This CDR3 is built from 14 residues. Losses at the gene ends were 5 bases for V and 3 bases for J; bases not matched to a gene: 6. Germline-derived CDR1 and CDR2 are MNHEY and SMNVEV (reference sequence).

This clonotype was seen more than once but under ten times. The chain joins TRBV20-1 to TRBJ2-1, with D possibly being TRBD1 (6 bases). In germline, CDR1 is DFQATT, CDR2 SNEGSKA (reference sequence). The V end lost 1 base, the J end lost 1 base, and 14 bases lay between the germline ends. The CDR3 is 16 residues long. CDR3 sequence reads: CSARGGQARSYNEQFF. The CDR3 region has the DNA TGCAGTGCTAGAGGGGGGCAGGCTAGATCCTACAATGAGCAGTTCTTC.

This clonotype was observed a few times. The rearrangement joins TRBV15 to TRBJ2-5, with unresolved D. Trimming cost V 3 bases and J 4 bases, with 18 bases left between them. Germline loops: CDR1 LNHNV, CDR2 YYDKDF (reference sequence). CDR3 length equals 16 residues. CDR3 nucleotides: TGTGCCACCAGCAGGGTGAGGATCAGAGGAGTAGAGACCCAGTACTTC. Amino acids: CATSRVRIRGVETQYF.

About this clonotype: One end of the junction does not line up with germline, which may come from a read error. This chain connects TRBV2 to TRBJ2-7; 10 bases align to TRBD1. Germline lookup yields CDR1 SNHLY and CDR2 FYNNEI. The CDR3 is 13 residues long. The CDR3 here is CATSLGQGGEQYF. The CDR3 nucleotides read TGTGCCACCAGTCTAGGACAGGGGGGAGAGCAGTACTTC.